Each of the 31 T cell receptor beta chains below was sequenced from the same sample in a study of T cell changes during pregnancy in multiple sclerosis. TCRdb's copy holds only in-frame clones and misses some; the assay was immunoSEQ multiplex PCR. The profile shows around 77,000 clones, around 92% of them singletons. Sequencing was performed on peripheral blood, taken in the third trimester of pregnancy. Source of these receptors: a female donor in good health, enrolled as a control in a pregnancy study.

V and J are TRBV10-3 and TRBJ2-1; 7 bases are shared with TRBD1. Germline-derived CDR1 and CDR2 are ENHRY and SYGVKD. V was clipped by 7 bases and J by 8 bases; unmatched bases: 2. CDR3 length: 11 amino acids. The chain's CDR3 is CAIKGGDEQFF. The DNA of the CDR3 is TGTGCCATCAAAGGGGGCGATGAGCAGTTCTTC.

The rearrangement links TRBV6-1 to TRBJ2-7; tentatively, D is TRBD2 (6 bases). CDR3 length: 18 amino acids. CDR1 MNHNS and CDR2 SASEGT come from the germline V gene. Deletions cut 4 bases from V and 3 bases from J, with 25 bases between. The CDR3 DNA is TGTGCCAGCAGTGCGCATTCTCCGGGAGCAGTTACGCGCTACGAGCAGTACTTC. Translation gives CASSAHSPGAVTRYEQYF.

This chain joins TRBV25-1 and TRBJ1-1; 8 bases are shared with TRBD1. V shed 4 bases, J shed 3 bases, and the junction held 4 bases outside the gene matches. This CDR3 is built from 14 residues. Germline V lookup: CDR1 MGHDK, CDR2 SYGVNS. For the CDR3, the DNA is TGTGCCAGCAGTGGGCTGGGACAGGACACTGAAGCTTTCTTT. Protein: CASSGLGQDTEAFF.

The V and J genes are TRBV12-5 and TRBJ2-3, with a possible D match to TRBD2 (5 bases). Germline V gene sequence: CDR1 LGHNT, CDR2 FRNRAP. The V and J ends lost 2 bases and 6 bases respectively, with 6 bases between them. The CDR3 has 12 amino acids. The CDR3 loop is CASGLTRDTQYF. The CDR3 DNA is TGTGCTAGTGGTTTGACTAGGGATACGCAGTATTTT. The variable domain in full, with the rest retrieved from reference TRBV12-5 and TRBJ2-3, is DARVTQTPRHKVTEMGQEVTMRCQPILGHNTVFWYRQTMMQGLELLAYFRNRAPLDDSGMPKDRFSAEMPDATLATLKIQPSEPRDSAVYFCASGLTRDTQYFGPGTRLTVL.

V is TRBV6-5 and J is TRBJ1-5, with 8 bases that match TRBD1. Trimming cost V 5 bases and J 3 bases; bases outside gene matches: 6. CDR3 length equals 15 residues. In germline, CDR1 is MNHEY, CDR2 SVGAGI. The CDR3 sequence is CASSPTGANNQPQHF. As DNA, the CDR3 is TGTGCCAGCAGTCCGACAGGGGCTAACAATCAGCCCCAGCATTTT.

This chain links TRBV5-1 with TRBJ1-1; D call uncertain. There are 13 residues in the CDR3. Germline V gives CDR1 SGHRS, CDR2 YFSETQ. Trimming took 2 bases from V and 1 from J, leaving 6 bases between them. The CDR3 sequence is CASSFRGNTEAFF. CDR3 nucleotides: TGCGCCAGCAGCTTTAGAGGGAACACTGAAGCTTTCTTT.

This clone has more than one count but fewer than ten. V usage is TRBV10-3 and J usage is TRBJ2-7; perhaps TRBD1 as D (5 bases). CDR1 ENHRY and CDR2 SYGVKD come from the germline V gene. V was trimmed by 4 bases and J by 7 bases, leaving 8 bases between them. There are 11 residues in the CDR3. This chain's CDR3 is CAISGRVEQYF. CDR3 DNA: TGTGCCATCAGTGGCAGGGTTGAGCAGTACTTC.

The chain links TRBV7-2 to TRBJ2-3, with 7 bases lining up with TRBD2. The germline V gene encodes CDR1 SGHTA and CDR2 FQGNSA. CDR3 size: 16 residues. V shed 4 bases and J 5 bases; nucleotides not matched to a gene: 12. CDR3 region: CASSYLGSGEQDTQYF. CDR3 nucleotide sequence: TGTGCCAGCAGCTACCTCGGGAGCGGGGAACAAGATACGCAGTATTTT. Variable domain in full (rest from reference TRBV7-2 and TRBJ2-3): GAGVSQSPSNKVTEKGKDVELRCDPISGHTALYWYRQSLGQGLEFLIYFQGNSAPDKSGLPSDRFSAERTGGSVSTLTIQRTQQEDSAVYLCASSYLGSGEQDTQYFGPGTRLTVL.

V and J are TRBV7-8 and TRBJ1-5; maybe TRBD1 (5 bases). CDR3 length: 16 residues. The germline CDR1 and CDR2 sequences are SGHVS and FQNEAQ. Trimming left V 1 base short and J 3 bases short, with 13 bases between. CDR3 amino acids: CASSLEGLTHNQPQHF. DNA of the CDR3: TGTGCCAGCAGCTTAGAGGGACTGACTCACAATCAGCCCCAGCATTTT.

The CDR3 protein is CASSRTGGATNEKLFF. CDR3 bases: TGCGCCAGCAGTCGGACAGGGGGAGCAACTAATGAAAAACTGTTTTTT. The chain employs TRBV5-1 and TRBJ1-4, with 10 positions matching TRBD1. The V and J ends lost 5 bases and 0 bases, in that order; junction bases with no gene match: 4. CDR1 and CDR2 from the germline V gene are SGHRS and YFSETQ. The CDR3 sequence is 16 residues long.

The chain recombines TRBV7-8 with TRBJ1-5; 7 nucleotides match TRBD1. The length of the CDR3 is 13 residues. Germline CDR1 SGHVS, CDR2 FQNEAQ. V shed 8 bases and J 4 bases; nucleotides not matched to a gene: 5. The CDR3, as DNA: TGTGCCAGCGGAGGGGGCGGGAATCAGCCCCAGCATTTT. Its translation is CASGGGGNQPQHF. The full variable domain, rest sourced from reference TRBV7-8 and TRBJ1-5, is GAGVSQSPRYKVAKRGQDVALRCDPISGHVSLFWYQQALGQGPEFLTYFQNEAQLDKSGLPSDRFFAERPEGSVSTLKIQRTQQEDSAVYLCASGGGGNQPQHFGDGTRLSIL.

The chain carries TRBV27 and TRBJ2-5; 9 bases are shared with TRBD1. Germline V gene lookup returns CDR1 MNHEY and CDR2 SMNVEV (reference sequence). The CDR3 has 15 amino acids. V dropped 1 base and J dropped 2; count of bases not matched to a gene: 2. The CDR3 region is CASSLWTGAQETQYF. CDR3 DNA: TGTGCCAGCAGTTTATGGACAGGGGCTCAAGAGACCCAGTACTTC.

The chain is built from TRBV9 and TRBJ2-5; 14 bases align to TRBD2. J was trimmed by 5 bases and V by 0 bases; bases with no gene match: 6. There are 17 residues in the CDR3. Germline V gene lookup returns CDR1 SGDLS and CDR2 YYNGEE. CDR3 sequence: CASSVGTSGRSRETQYF. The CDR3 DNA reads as TGTGCCAGCAGCGTAGGGACTAGCGGGAGGAGCCGGGAGACCCAGTACTTC.

The CDR3 protein is CASRRQGGVYGYTF. Here the CDR3 DNA reads TGTGCCAGCAGGAGACAGGGGGGGGTCTATGGCTACACCTTC. The chain recombines TRBV28 with TRBJ1-2; 9 bases fit TRBD1. Germline-derived CDR1 and CDR2 are MDHEN and SYDVKM. V trimming: 6 bases; J trimming: 4 bases; junction bases outside the gene matches: 6. This CDR3 has 14 amino acids.

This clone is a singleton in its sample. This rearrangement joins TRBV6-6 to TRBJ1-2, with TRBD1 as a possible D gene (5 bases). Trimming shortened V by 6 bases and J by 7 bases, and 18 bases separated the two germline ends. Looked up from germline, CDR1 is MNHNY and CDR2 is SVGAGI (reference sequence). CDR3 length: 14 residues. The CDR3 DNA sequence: TGTGCCAGCAGCGCCTCCGGGCAGGGCAGTGGCTACACCTTC. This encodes CASSASGQGSGYTF.

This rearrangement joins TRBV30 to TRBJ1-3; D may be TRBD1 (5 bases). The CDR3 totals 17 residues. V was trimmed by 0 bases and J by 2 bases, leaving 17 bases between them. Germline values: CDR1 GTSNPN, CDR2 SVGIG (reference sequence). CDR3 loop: CAWSVPGVLGPGNTIYF. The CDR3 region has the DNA TGTGCCTGGAGTGTACCGGGGGTCCTCGGTCCTGGAAACACCATATATTTT.

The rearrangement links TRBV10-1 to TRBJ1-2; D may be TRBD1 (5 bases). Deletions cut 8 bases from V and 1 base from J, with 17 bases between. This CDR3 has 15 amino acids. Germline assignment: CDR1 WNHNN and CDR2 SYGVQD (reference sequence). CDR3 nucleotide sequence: TGCGCCAGCCTAAAGGGGTACAGCCATAACTATGGCTACACCTTC. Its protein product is CASLKGYSHNYGYTF.

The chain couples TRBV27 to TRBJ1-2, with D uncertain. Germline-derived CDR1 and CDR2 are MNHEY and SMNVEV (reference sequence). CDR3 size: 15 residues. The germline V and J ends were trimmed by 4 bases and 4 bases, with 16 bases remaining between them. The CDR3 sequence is CASSSPRARGYGYTF. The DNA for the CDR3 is TGTGCCAGCAGTTCCCCCCGGGCGCGGGGCTATGGCTACACCTTC.

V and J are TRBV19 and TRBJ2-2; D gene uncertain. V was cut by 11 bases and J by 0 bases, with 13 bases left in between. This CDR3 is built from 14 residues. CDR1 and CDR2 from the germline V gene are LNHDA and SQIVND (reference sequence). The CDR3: CAATERTNTGELFF. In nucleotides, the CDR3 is TGTGCCGCAACTGAGAGGACGAACACCGGGGAGCTGTTTTTT.

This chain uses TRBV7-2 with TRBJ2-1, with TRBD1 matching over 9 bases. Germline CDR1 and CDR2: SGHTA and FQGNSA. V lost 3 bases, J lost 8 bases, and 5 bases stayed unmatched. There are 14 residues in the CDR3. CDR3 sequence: CASSFLQGADEQFF. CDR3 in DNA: TGTGCCAGCAGCTTTTTACAGGGGGCCGATGAGCAGTTCTTC.

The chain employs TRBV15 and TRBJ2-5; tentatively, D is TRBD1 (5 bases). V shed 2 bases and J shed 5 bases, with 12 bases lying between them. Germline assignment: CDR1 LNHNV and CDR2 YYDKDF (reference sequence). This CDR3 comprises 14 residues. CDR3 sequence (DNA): TGTGCCACCAGCAGACCCCAGGGTCAGGAGACCCAGTACTTC. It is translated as CATSRPQGQETQYF.

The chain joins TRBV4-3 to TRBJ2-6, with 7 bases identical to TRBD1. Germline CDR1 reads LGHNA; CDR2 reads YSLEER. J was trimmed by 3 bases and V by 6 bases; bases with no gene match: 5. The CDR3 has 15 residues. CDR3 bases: TGCGCCAGCAGACCGACAGGGTTTGGGGCCAACGTCCTGACTTTC. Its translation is CASRPTGFGANVLTF.

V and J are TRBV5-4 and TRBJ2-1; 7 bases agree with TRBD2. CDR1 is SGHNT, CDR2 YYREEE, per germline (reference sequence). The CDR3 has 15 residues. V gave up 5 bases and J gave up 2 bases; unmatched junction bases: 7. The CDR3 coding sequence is TGTGCCAGCAGGCCGGCGGGAGAGACCTACAATGAGCAGTTCTTC. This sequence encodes CASRPAGETYNEQFF. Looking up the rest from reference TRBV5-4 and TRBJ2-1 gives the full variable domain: ETGVTQSPTHLIKTRGQQVTLRCSSQSGHNTVSWYQQALGQGPQFIFQYYREEENGRGNFPPRFSGLQFPNYSSELNVNALELDDSALYLCASRPAGETYNEQFFGPGTRLTVL.

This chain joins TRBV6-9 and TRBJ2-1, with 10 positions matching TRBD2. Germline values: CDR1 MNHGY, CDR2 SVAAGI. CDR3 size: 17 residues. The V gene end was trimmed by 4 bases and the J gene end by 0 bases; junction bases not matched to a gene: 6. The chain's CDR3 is CASSFKEREGSYNEQFF. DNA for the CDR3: TGTGCCAGCAGTTTCAAAGAGCGGGAGGGCTCCTACAATGAGCAGTTCTTC.

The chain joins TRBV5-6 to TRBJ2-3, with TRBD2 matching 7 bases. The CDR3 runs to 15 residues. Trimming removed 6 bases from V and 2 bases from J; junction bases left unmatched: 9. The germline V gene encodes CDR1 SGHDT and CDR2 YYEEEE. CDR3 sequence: CASNPGTTYTDTQYF. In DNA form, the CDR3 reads TGTGCCAGCAATCCCGGGACTACCTACACAGATACGCAGTATTTT.

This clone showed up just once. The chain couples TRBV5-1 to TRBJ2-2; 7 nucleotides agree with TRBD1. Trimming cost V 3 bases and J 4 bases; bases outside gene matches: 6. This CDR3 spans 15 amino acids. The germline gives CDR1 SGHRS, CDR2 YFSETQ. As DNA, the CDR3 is TGCGCCAGCAGCTCGACAGGGCCCCCCACCGGGGAGCTGTTTTTT. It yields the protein CASSSTGPPTGELFF.

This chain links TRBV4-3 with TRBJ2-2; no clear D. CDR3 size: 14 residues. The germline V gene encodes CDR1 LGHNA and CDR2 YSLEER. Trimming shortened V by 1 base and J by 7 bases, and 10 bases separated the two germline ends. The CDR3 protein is CASSQALLVGELFF. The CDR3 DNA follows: TGCGCCAGCAGCCAAGCCCTTCTAGTCGGGGAGCTGTTTTTT.

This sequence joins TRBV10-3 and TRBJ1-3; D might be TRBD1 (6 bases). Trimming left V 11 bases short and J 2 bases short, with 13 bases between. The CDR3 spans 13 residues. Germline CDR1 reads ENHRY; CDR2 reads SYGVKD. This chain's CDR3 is CAAGQNAGNTIYF. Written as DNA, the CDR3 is TGTGCCGCCGGACAGAACGCTGGAAACACCATATATTTT.

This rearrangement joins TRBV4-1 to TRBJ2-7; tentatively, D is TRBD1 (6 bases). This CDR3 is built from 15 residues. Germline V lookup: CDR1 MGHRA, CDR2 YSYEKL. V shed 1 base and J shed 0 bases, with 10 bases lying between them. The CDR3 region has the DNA TGCGCCAGCAGCCAAGGGGACAACGACTCCTACGAGCAGTACTTC. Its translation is CASSQGDNDSYEQYF.

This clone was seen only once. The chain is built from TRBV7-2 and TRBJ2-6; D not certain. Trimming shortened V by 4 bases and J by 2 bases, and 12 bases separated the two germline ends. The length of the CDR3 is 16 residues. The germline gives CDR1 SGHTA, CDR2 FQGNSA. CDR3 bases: TGTGCCAGCAGCTCATATGCTACGGCTGGGGCCAACGTCCTGACTTTC. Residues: CASSSYATAGANVLTF.

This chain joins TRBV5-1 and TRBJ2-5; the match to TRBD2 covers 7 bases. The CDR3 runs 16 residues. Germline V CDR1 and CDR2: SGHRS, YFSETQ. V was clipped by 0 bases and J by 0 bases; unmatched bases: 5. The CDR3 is CASSLASGSYQETQYF. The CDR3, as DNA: TGCGCCAGCAGCTTGGCTAGCGGATCGTACCAAGAGACCCAGTACTTC.